This TCR beta chain was recorded in a study of identical twins. Broader study findings: Potential partial confounding of zero-insertion analyses by invariant MAIT and iNKT cells was noted. Rather than following the same donors, the conclusions depended on cross-sectional statistical analysis.

The V end lost 0 bases, the J end lost 0 bases, and 6 bases lay between the germline ends. Germline V lookup: CDR1 SGHRS, CDR2 YFSETQ. The CDR3 runs 14 residues. Addition of a universal primer site occurred through template switching, and cDNA carried unique molecular identifiers. TCRdb re-analysed the 5' RACE reads in MiXCR, keeping a single row per CDR3 protein. The sample includes 200,000 to 250,000 distinct CDR3 sequences, around 15% of them seen just once. Comment on this clonotype: Its specificity is not known.

There were only healthy Caucasians among the donors. Sequenced input: memory (CD45RO+) T cells sorted from blood. J is TRBJ1-1 and V is TRBV5-1; D remains ambiguous. The receptor comes from a woman younger than 30 in good health. CDR3 protein: CASSLADVNTEAFF. DNA of the CDR3: TGCGCCAGCAGCTTGGCAGATGTGAACACTGAAGCTTTCTTT.